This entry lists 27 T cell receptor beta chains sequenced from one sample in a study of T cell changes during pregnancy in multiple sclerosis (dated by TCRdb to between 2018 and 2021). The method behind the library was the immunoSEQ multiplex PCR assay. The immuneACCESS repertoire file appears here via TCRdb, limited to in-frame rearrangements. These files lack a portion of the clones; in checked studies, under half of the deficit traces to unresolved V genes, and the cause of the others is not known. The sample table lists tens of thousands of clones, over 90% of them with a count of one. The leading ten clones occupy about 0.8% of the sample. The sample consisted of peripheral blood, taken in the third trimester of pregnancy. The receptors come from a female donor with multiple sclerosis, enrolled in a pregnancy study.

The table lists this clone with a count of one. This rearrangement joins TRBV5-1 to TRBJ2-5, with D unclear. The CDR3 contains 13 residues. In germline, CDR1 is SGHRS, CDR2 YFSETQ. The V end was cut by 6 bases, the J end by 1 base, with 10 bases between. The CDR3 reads CASTRSLQETQYF. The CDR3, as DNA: TGCGCCAGCACCCGGAGCCTCCAAGAGACCCAGTACTTC.

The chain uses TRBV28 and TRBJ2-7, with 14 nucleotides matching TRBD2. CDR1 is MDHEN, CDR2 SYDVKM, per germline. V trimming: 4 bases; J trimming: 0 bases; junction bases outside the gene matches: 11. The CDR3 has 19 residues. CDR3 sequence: CASSSPSSTSGRASYEQYF. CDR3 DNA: TGTGCCAGCAGTTCTCCATCCTCGACTAGCGGGAGGGCCTCCTACGAGCAGTACTTC. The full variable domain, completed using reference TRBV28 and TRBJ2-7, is DVKVTQSSRYLVKRTGEKVFLECVQDMDHENMFWYRQDPGLGLRLIYFSYDVKMKEKGDIPEGYSVSREKKERFSLILESASTNQTSMYLCASSSPSSTSGRASYEQYFGPGTRLTVT.

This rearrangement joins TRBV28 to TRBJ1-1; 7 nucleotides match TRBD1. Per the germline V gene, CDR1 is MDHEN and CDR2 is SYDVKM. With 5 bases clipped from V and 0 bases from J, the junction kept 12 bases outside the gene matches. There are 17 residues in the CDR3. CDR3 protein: CASSPPPFGTVNTEAFF. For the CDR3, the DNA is TGTGCCAGCAGTCCGCCCCCCTTCGGGACAGTGAACACTGAAGCTTTCTTT.

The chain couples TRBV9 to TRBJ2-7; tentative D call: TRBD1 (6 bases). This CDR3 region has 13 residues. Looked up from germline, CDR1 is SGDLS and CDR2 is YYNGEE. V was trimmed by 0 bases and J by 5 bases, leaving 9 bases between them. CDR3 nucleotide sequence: TGTGCCAGCAGCGTAGCACCAGGGGACGAGCAGTACTTC. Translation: CASSVAPGDEQYF.

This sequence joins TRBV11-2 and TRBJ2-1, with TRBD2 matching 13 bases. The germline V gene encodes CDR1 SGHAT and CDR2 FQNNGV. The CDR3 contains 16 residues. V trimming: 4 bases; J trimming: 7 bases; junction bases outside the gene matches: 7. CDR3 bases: TGTGCCAGCAGCTCGCAACTAGCGGGAGGGGGGAATGAGCAGTTCTTC. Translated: CASSSQLAGGGNEQFF.

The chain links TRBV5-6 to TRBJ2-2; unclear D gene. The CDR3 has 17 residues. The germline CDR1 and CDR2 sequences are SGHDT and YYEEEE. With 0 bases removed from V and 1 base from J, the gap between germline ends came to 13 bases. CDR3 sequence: CASSLGAGPRNTGELFF. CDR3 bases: TGTGCCAGCAGCTTGGGGGCCGGTCCTCGGAACACCGGGGAGCTGTTTTTT.

The CDR3 region has the DNA TGTGCCAGCAGCCTAGCGGGAGTTGCCTACGAGCAGTACTTC. Translated: CASSLAGVAYEQYF. The V call is TRBV14, the J call TRBJ2-7; 9 bases are shared with TRBD2. Germline V lookup: CDR1 SGHDN, CDR2 FVKESK. The CDR3 extends over 14 amino acids. Trimming at V came to 4 bases and at J to 2 bases, leaving 3 bases not matched to a gene.

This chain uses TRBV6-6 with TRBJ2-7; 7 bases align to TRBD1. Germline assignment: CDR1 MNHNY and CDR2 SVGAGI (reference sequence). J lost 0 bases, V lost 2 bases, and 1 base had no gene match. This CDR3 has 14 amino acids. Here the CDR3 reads CASSYKGASYEQYF. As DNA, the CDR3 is TGTGCCAGCAGTTACAAGGGGGCCTCCTACGAGCAGTACTTC.

CDR3 loop: CASSLDSGRATYEQFF. In DNA, the CDR3 is TGTGCCAGCAGTTTGGATAGCGGGAGGGCCACCTATGAGCAGTTCTTC. The chain is built from TRBV27 and TRBJ2-1, with TRBD2 identical over 11 bases. The length of the CDR3 is 16 residues. CDR1 is MNHEY, CDR2 SMNVEV, per germline (reference sequence). With V trimmed by 3 bases and J by 8 bases, 9 bases remained unmatched.

The CDR3 nucleotides are TGTGCCAGCAGCTTAACGCCTAGCGGGAGTACGTACGAGCAGTACTTC. Translated: CASSLTPSGSTYEQYF. The rearrangement uses TRBV7-3 and TRBJ2-7; TRBD2 matches 10 bases. The ends lost 0 bases at V and 4 bases at J; junction bases unmatched: 6. The CDR3 extends over 16 amino acids. Germline V lookup: CDR1 SGHTA, CDR2 FQGTGA.

CDR3: CASSPPGRGSYEQYF. Written as DNA, the CDR3 is TGTGCCAGCAGCCCGCCCGGTAGGGGGTCCTACGAGCAGTACTTC. V and J are TRBV7-8 and TRBJ2-7; weak D call: TRBD1 (6 bases). CDR1 and CDR2 from the germline V gene are SGHVS and FQNEAQ. This CDR3 is 15 amino acids long. V lost 5 bases and J 1 base, leaving 15 bases between the germline ends.

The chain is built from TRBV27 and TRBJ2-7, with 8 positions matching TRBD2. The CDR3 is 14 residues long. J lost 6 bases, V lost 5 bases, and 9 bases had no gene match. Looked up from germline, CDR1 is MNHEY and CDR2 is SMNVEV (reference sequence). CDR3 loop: CASSPGTRLGEQYF. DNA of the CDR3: TGTGCCAGCAGTCCCGGGACTAGGCTCGGCGAGCAGTACTTC.

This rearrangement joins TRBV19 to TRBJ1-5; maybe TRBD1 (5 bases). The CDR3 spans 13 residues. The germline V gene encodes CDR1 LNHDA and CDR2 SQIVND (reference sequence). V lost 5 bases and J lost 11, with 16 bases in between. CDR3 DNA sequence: TGTGCCAGTAGTCCACTCGACAGACAGACCCAGCATTTT. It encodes CASSPLDRQTQHF.

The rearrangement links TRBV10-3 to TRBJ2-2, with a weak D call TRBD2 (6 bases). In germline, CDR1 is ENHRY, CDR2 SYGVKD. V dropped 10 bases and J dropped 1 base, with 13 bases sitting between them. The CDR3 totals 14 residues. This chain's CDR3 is CATLGGVNTGELFF. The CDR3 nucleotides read TGTGCCACCCTAGGAGGGGTGAACACCGGGGAGCTGTTTTTT.

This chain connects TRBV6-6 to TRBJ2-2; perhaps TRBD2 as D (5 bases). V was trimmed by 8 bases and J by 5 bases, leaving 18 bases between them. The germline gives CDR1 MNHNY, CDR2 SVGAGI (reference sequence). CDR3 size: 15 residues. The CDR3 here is CASSTRGLGTGELFF. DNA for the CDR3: TGTGCCAGCTCGACCCGAGGGCTCGGGACCGGGGAGCTGTTTTTT.

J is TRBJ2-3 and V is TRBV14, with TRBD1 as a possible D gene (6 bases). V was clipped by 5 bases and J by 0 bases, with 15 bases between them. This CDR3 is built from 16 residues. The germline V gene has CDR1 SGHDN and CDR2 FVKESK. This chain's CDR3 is CASSKQGTTSTDTQYF. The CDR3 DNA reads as TGTGCCAGCAGCAAACAGGGAACCACTAGCACAGATACGCAGTATTTT.

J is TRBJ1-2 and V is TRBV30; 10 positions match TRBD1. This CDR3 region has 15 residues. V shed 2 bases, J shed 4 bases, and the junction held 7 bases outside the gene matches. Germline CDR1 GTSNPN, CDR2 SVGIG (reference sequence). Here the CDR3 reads CAWSTGQGGSYGYTF. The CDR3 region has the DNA TGTGCCTGGAGTACAGGACAGGGGGGCAGCTATGGCTACACCTTC.

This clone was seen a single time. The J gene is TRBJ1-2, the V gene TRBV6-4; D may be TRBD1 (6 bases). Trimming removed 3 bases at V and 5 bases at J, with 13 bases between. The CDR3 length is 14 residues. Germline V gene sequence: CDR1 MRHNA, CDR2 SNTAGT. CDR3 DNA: TGTGCCAGCAGTGATTTGGGCAGGGGATATGGCTACACCTTC. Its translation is CASSDLGRGYGYTF.

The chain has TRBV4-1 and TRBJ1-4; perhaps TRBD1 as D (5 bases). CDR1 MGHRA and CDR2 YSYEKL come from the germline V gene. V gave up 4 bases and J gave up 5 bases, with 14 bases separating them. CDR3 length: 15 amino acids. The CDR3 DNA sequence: TGCGCCAGCAGCCTCCAACAGGTGACGAATGAAAAACTGTTTTTT. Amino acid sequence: CASSLQQVTNEKLFF.

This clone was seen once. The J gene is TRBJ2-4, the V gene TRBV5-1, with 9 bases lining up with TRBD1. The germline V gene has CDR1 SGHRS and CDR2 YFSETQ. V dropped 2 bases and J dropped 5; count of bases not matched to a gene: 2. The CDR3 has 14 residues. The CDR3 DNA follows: TGCGCCAGCAGCTTCGGGGACAGGGAAAACATTCAGTACTTC. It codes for CASSFGDRENIQYF.

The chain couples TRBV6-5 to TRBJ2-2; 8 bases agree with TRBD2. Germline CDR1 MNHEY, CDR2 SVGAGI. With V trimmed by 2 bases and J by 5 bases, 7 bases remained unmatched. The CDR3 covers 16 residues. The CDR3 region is CASSYPGGARTGELFF. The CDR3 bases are TGTGCCAGCAGTTACCCGGGGGGGGCGCGAACCGGGGAGCTGTTTTTT.

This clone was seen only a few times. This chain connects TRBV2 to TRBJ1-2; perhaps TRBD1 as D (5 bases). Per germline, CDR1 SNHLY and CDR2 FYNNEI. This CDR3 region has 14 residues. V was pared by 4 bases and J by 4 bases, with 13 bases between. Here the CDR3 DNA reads TGTGCCAGCAGTGGAGGCGCGGGGGGCTATGGCTACACCTTC. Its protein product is CASSGGAGGYGYTF.

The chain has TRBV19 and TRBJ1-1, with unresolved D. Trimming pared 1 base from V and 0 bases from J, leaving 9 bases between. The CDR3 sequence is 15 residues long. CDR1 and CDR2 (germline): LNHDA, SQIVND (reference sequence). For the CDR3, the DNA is TGTGCCAGTAGTATAGGAGGAGCTATGAACACTGAAGCTTTCTTT. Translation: CASSIGGAMNTEAFF.

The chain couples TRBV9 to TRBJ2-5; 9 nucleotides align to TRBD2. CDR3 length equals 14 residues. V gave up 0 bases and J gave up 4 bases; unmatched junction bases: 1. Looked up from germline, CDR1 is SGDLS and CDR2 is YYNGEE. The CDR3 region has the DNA TGTGCCAGCAGCGTAGGGGGACTAGCAGAGACCCAGTACTTC. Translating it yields CASSVGGLAETQYF. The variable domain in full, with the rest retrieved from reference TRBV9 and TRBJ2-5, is DSGVTQTPKHLITATGQRVTLRCSPRSGDLSVYWYQQSLDQGLQFLIQYYNGEERAKGNILERFSAQQFPDLHSELNLSSLELGDSALYFCASSVGGLAETQYFGPGTRLLVL.

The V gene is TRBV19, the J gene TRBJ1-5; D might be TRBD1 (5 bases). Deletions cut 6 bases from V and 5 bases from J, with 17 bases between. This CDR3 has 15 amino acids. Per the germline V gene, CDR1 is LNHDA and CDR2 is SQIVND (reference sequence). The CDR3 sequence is CASSVGQTGHQPQHF. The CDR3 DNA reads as TGTGCCAGTAGCGTAGGACAAACGGGTCATCAGCCCCAGCATTTT.

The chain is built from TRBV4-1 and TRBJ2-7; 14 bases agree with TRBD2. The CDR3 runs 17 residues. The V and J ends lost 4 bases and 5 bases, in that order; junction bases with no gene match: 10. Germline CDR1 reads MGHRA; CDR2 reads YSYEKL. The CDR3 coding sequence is TGCGCCAGCAGCCGGGGAGAGGGACTAGCGGGAGACCACGAGCAGTACTTC. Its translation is CASSRGEGLAGDHEQYF.

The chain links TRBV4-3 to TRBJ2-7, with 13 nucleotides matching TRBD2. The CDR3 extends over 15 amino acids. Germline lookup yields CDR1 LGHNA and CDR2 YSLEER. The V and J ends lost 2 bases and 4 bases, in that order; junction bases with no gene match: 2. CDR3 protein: CASSQRTSGSYEQYF. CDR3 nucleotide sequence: TGCGCCAGCAGCCAAAGGACTAGCGGGAGTTACGAGCAGTACTTC.